Presented here are 10 T cell receptor beta chains from one specimen sequenced in a study of vaccination and CD4 T cells after COVID-19. Cultured CD4+ T-cell DNA underwent Oncomine TCR Beta short-read sequencing. Each CDR3 protein gets one entry after TCRdb re-called the PCR reads with MiXCR. The sample contains around 18,000 distinct CDR3 sequences, approximately 56% of which appear only once. Which antigens these TCRs recognize remains unknown. Time point indicated: late sampling 161 to 241 days after vaccination in three convalescent patients. Treatment of the sample: roughly 10-day PBMC culture with coronavirus spike peptide pools or control peptides (ViraFEST assay). The sample consisted of CD4+ T cells from blood, cultured in vitro, taken about 7 months after SARS-CoV-2 vaccination. These receptor sequences come from a human donor who had recovered from COVID-19.

The chain is built from TRBV4-2 and TRBJ2-6; tentatively, D is TRBD2 (6 bases). This CDR3 spans 14 amino acids. Trimming pared 0 bases from V and 11 bases from J, leaving 11 bases between. CDR1 LGHNA and CDR2 YNFKEQ come from the germline V gene. In nucleotides, the CDR3 is TGTGCCAGCAGCCAAGATGGAGGGAGTGACGTCCTGACTTTC. Protein sequence: CASSQDGGSDVLTF.

A few counts support this clonotype. The chain links TRBV7-9 to TRBJ2-7; 8 bases match TRBD1. Germline V gives CDR1 SEHNR, CDR2 FQNEAQ (reference sequence). V dropped 5 bases and J dropped 3; count of bases not matched to a gene: 6. The CDR3 length is 14 residues. The CDR3 coding sequence is TGTGCCAGCAGCGCCGGACAGGGACTCTACGAGCAGTACTTC. As protein: CASSAGQGLYEQYF. The full variable domain, with the rest looked up from reference TRBV7-9 and TRBJ2-7, is DTGVSQNPRHKITKRGQNVTFRCDPISEHNRLYWYRQTLGQGPEFLTYFQNEAQLEKSRLLSDRFSAERPKGSFSTLEIQRTEQGDSAMYLCASSAGQGLYEQYFGPGTRLTVT.

The chain joins TRBV6-2 or TRBV6-3 to TRBJ2-7; TRBD1 might be the D (6 bases). V lost 6 bases, J lost 0 bases, and 21 bases lay in between. The CDR3 length is 17 residues. Germline loops: CDR1 MNHEY, CDR2 SVGEGT. In DNA, the CDR3 is TGTGCCAGCAGCGCGGCCCCCCACAGGGTGGGCTCCTACGAGCAGTACTTC. Amino acids: CASSAAPHRVGSYEQYF.

This clonotype was recorded a few times. The V and J genes are TRBV6-1 and TRBJ2-5, with D unclear. CDR1 and CDR2 from the germline V gene are MNHNS and SASEGT. Trimming took off 10 bases at V and 5 bases at J, with 8 bases between the two ends. The CDR3 length is 10 residues. The CDR3 spells CATPPETQYF. The CDR3 DNA reads TGTGCCACTCCCCCGGAGACCCAGTACTTC.

J is TRBJ2-5 and V is TRBV24-1; weak D call: TRBD2 (6 bases). The CDR3 runs 14 residues. CDR1 and CDR2 from the germline V gene are KGHDR and SFDVKD. Trimming shortened V by 7 bases and J by 2 bases, and 13 bases separated the two germline ends. The CDR3 protein is CATRGFGGQETQYF. The CDR3 bases are TGTGCCACCAGGGGGTTCGGGGGACAAGAGACCCAGTACTTC.

The genes are TRBV12-3 or TRBV12-4 and TRBJ1-2; no definite D call. The CDR3 covers 12 residues. V was trimmed by 5 bases and J by 7 bases, leaving 11 bases between them. The CDR3: CASSSWGGGYTF. CDR3 nucleotide sequence: TGTGCCAGCAGTAGCTGGGGTGGTGGCTACACCTTC.

J is TRBJ2-1 and V is TRBV7-9; weak D call: TRBD2 (5 bases). This CDR3 spans 15 amino acids. Trimming cost V 3 bases and J 6 bases, with 15 bases left between them. Germline CDR1 reads SEHNR; CDR2 reads FQNEAQ (reference sequence). DNA for the CDR3: TGTGCCAGCAGCTTCCTTGGACTCCTCCCCAATGAGCAGTTCTTC. It codes for CASSFLGLLPNEQFF.

This clonotype appeared once. The rearrangement links TRBV5-1 to TRBJ2-7; maybe TRBD2 (6 bases). This CDR3 is 15 amino acids long. Germline lookup yields CDR1 SGHRS and CDR2 YFSETQ. Trimming removed 5 bases from V and 8 bases from J, with 23 bases in between. CDR3 protein: CASSRTGPREEKQYF. CDR3 coding DNA: TGCGCCAGCAGTCGGACGGGGCCCAGGGAGGAGAAGCAGTACTTC.

This chain links TRBV7-8 with TRBJ2-3, with a weak D call TRBD2 (6 bases). Germline loops: CDR1 SGHVS, CDR2 FQNEAQ. The V end was cut by 5 bases, the J end by 1 base, with 13 bases between. The CDR3 totals 15 residues. Written as DNA, the CDR3 is TGTGCCAGCAGCGCAAGCGGGTCCGGCACAGATACGCAGTATTTT. This translates into CASSASGSGTDTQYF.

The rearrangement uses TRBV20-1 and TRBJ2-5; D possibly matches TRBD1 or TRBD2 (5 bases each). CDR3 length: 14 amino acids. Trimming took 1 base from V and 4 from J, leaving 13 bases between them. The germline V gene encodes CDR1 DFQATT and CDR2 SNEGSKA (reference sequence). CDR3 sequence: CSARAPTRGETQYF. The CDR3 DNA follows: TGCAGTGCTAGAGCCCCGACGAGGGGAGAGACCCAGTACTTC.